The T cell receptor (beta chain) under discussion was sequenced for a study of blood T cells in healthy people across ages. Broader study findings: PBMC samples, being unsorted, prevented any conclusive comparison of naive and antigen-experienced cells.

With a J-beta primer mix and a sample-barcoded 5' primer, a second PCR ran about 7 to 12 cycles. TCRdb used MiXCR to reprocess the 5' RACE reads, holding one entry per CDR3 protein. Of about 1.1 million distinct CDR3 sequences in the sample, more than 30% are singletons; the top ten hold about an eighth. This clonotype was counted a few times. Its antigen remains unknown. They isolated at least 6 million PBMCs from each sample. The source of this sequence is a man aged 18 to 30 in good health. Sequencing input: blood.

In nucleotides, the CDR3 is TGTGCCACCAGTGATTTGGAGGGGGGCAGCTCCTACAATGAGCAGTTCTTC. Amino acid sequence: CATSDLEGGSSYNEQFF. The J gene is TRBJ2-1, the V gene TRBV24-1, with D possibly being TRBD1 or TRBD2 (6 bases each). The germline CDR1 and CDR2 sequences are KGHDR and SFDVKD. V lost 0 bases, J lost 0 bases, and 11 bases lay in between. The CDR3 totals 17 residues.